This record covers a single T cell receptor (beta chain). These data originate in a study of blood T cell repertoires in COVID-19. Study context: Sites in the United States, Italy and Spain provided acute and convalescent COVID-19 samples.

From germline, CDR1 is LNHDA and CDR2 SQIVND (reference sequence). V lost 3 bases, J lost 2 bases, and 18 bases lay in between. The CDR3 has 17 amino acids. Repertoires were generated with immunoSEQ multiplex PCR, while TCRdb's copy carries only in-frame clones and drops some. Seen here are tens of thousands of clones, around 80% observed once, and the top ten hold 16%. The sample was peripheral blood. The chain is built from TRBV19 and TRBJ2-3, with D possibly matching TRBD1 (5 bases). The TCR sequence derives from a man aged 70 or older with acute or convalescent COVID-19. CDR3 amino acids: CASSIFSTGMSTDTQYF. The CDR3 DNA sequence: TGTGCCAGTAGTATTTTTTCTACAGGAATGTCCACAGATACGCAGTATTTT.